This entry lists 20 T cell receptor beta chains sequenced from one sample in a study of blood T cell repertoires in COVID-19. The protocol was immunoSEQ multiplex PCR, while the TCRdb copy is restricted to in-frame clones and leaves out a portion. The sample yields over 150,000 clones, 88% seen once. The sample consisted of peripheral blood. All receptors derive from a man aged 45-60 years who had recovered from COVID-19.

The chain carries TRBV12-3 or TRBV12-4 and TRBJ1-2; 8 bases agree with TRBD1. The length of the CDR3 is 13 residues. V gave up 5 bases and J gave up 2 bases; unmatched junction bases: 1. The CDR3 spells CASSRDRNYGYTF. In DNA, the CDR3 is TGTGCCAGCAGTCGGGACAGGAACTATGGCTACACCTTC.

The chain couples TRBV19 to TRBJ1-2; TRBD1 might be the D (5 bases). The germline CDR1 and CDR2 sequences are LNHDA and SQIVND (reference sequence). V lost 5 bases and J lost 0, with 16 bases in between. The CDR3 has 16 amino acids. CDR3 nucleotide sequence: TGTGCCAGTAGTCCCCCTCGGGGGGGGACTAACTATGGCTACACCTTC. Translation: CASSPPRGGTNYGYTF.

The chain carries TRBV7-3 and TRBJ1-6; tentative D call: TRBD1 (5 bases). Germline-derived CDR1 and CDR2 are SGHTA and FQGTGA. With 2 bases removed from V and 10 bases from J, the gap between germline ends came to 12 bases. This CDR3 has 14 amino acids. CDR3 bases: TGTGCCAGCAGCTTAGGGGCCGTTGGCTCACCCCTCCACTTT. Protein: CASSLGAVGSPLHF. Based on the CDR3 plus reference TRBV7-3 and TRBJ1-6, the full variable domain is GAGVSQTPSNKVTEKGKYVELRCDPISGHTALYWYRQSLGQGPEFLIYFQGTGAADDSGLPNDRFFAVRPEGSVSTLKIQRTERGDSAVYLCASSLGAVGSPLHFGNGTRLTVT.

V is TRBV4-2 and J is TRBJ1-6; D unresolved. The V gene lost 2 bases and the J gene lost 7 bases, with 9 bases spanning the gap. The CDR3 is 14 residues long. The germline CDR1 and CDR2 sequences are LGHNA and YNFKEQ. The CDR3 DNA sequence: TGTGCCAGCAGCCAAAGACGGGAGAATTCACCCCTCCACTTT. This gives the protein CASSQRRENSPLHF.

The chain employs TRBV9 and TRBJ2-1; TRBD2 matches 12 bases. V shed 0 bases and J 2 bases; nucleotides not matched to a gene: 6. Germline V gives CDR1 SGDLS, CDR2 YYNGEE. The CDR3 loop spans 18 amino acids. The CDR3 is CASSVASGGAYPYNEQFF. Written as DNA, the CDR3 is TGTGCCAGCAGCGTAGCTAGCGGGGGGGCATACCCCTACAATGAGCAGTTCTTC.

This clone has only one observation. The chain carries TRBV9 and TRBJ2-3; 11 nucleotides match TRBD2. The germline V gene has CDR1 SGDLS and CDR2 YYNGEE. The CDR3 length is 15 residues. V dropped 6 bases and J dropped 6; count of bases not matched to a gene: 9. CDR3 DNA: TGTGCCAGCAAATCGGGACTAGCGGCTCGCGATACGCAGTATTTT. It encodes CASKSGLAARDTQYF.

The chain links TRBV19 to TRBJ2-3; TRBD1 matches 9 bases. The V and J ends lost 4 bases and 2 bases, in that order; junction bases with no gene match: 4. This CDR3 comprises 15 residues. Germline CDR1 is LNHDA and CDR2 is SQIVND (reference sequence). CDR3 protein: CASSTGQGPTDTQYF. The CDR3 DNA is TGTGCCAGTAGTACCGGACAGGGGCCCACAGATACGCAGTATTTT.

This chain connects TRBV5-1 to TRBJ1-1; D is unresolved. Trimming removed 0 bases at V and 1 base at J, with 7 bases between. The V gene's germline CDR1 is SGHRS and CDR2 YFSETQ. There are 14 residues in the CDR3. The CDR3 here is CASSLEAGNTEAFF. The CDR3, as DNA: TGCGCCAGCAGCTTGGAGGCGGGGAACACTGAAGCTTTCTTT.

The CDR3 DNA reads TGTGCCAGTAGTATAGAAGGACAATCGAACACTGAAGCTTTCTTT. Protein: CASSIEGQSNTEAFF. The V call is TRBV19, the J call TRBJ1-1; D is possibly TRBD1 (5 bases). The V and J ends lost 0 bases and 1 base respectively, with 9 bases between them. The CDR3 covers 15 residues. Per germline, CDR1 LNHDA and CDR2 SQIVND (reference sequence).

The genes are TRBV9 and TRBJ2-7; TRBD2 aligns across 12 bases. The length of the CDR3 is 17 residues. The germline V gene encodes CDR1 SGDLS and CDR2 YYNGEE. After removal of 0 bases from V and 0 bases from J, the junction contained 4 bases not matched to a gene. Here the CDR3 reads CASSVGGLAGTSYEQYF. The CDR3 bases are TGTGCCAGCAGCGTAGGCGGACTAGCGGGGACCTCCTACGAGCAGTACTTC.

The chain carries TRBV7-8 and TRBJ1-1; the D is unclear. CDR3 length equals 14 residues. In germline, CDR1 is SGHVS, CDR2 FQNEAQ. Trimming removed 2 bases at V and 0 bases at J, with 7 bases between. The CDR3 region has the DNA TGTGCCAGCAGCTTAAGACTGATGAACACTGAAGCTTTCTTT. Encoded protein: CASSLRLMNTEAFF. Full variable domain (remainder filled in from reference TRBV7-8 and TRBJ1-1): GAGVSQSPRYKVAKRGQDVALRCDPISGHVSLFWYQQALGQGPEFLTYFQNEAQLDKSGLPSDRFFAERPEGSVSTLKIQRTQQEDSAVYLCASSLRLMNTEAFFGQGTRLTVV.

The V call is TRBV7-2, the J call TRBJ2-3; 10 bases are a match to TRBD1. CDR1 SGHTA and CDR2 FQGNSA come from the germline V gene. This CDR3 contains 15 residues. V lost 1 base to trimming and J lost 11 bases; unmatched junction nucleotides: 9. This CDR3 is CASSLGGQGQTLQYF. The CDR3 DNA follows: TGTGCCAGCAGCTTAGGGGGACAGGGGCAAACCCTGCAGTATTTT.

The gene calls are TRBV2 and TRBJ2-7; TRBD1 might be the D (5 bases). This CDR3 has 11 residues. V was trimmed by 7 bases and J by 7 bases, leaving 11 bases between them. The germline V gene has CDR1 SNHLY and CDR2 FYNNEI. The CDR3 here is CASTNRNEQYF. The CDR3 coding sequence is TGTGCCAGCACCAACAGGAATGAGCAGTACTTC.

V and J are TRBV7-2 and TRBJ2-6; D gene unclear. V shed 6 bases and J shed 0 bases, with 9 bases lying between them. The CDR3 has 15 residues. Germline CDR1 and CDR2: SGHTA and FQGNSA. As DNA, the CDR3 is TGTGCCAGCAGACCCACTGGCTCTGGGGCCAACGTCCTGACTTTC. It yields the protein CASRPTGSGANVLTF.

The rearrangement links TRBV5-1 to TRBJ2-3; D ambiguous. The V and J ends lost 4 bases and 0 bases respectively, with 9 bases between them. CDR3 length equals 14 residues. CDR1 and CDR2 from the germline V gene are SGHRS and YFSETQ. CDR3 in DNA: TGCGCCAGCAGCGACTTTATCAGCACAGATACGCAGTATTTT. As protein: CASSDFISTDTQYF.

V gene TRBV5-1 combines with J gene TRBJ1-5; TRBD1 matches at 10 bases. After removal of 1 base from V and 5 bases from J, the junction contained 3 bases not matched to a gene. The CDR3 runs 15 residues. Germline V lookup: CDR1 SGHRS, CDR2 YFSETQ. This CDR3 reads CASSLSGQGDQPQHF. The CDR3 DNA is TGCGCCAGCAGCTTGAGCGGACAGGGGGATCAGCCCCAGCATTTT.

J is TRBJ2-5 and V is TRBV19; D not resolved. The germline V and J ends were trimmed by 6 bases and 5 bases, with 13 bases remaining between them. Germline loops: CDR1 LNHDA, CDR2 SQIVND (reference sequence). This CDR3 has 13 residues. CDR3 region: CASREVATETQYF. Here the CDR3 DNA reads TGTGCCAGTAGGGAAGTAGCCACGGAGACCCAGTACTTC. Variable domain in full (rest from reference TRBV19 and TRBJ2-5): DGGITQSPKYLFRKEGQNVTLSCEQNLNHDAMYWYRQDPGQGLRLIYYSQIVNDFQKGDIAEGYSVSREKKESFPLTVTSAQKNPTAFYLCASREVATETQYFGPGTRLLVL.

V is TRBV7-2 and J is TRBJ1-6; D not certain. This CDR3 is built from 17 residues. Germline-derived CDR1 and CDR2 are SGHTA and FQGNSA. Between the trimmed V and J ends, which lost 1 base and 0 bases, there was a span of 10 bases. CDR3 DNA sequence: TGTGCCAGCAGCTTAGTGGAGAGAAGCTCCTATAATTCACCCCTCCACTTT. It is translated as CASSLVERSSYNSPLHF.

The sample holds one count of this clone. J is TRBJ2-7 and V is TRBV4-1, with D perhaps matching TRBD1 (6 bases). The length of the CDR3 is 18 residues. Trimming cost V 1 base and J 1 base, with 20 bases left between them. CDR1 and CDR2 from the germline V gene are MGHRA and YSYEKL. CDR3 residues: CASSQANMGAGGSYEQYF. DNA of the CDR3: TGCGCCAGCAGCCAAGCAAATATGGGGGCGGGCGGTTCCTACGAGCAGTACTTC.

The chain has TRBV6-5 and TRBJ2-2; the match to TRBD1 covers 9 bases. Trimming took 4 bases from V and 7 from J; bases not matched to a gene: 4. Germline V CDR1 and CDR2: MNHEY, SVGAGI. The CDR3 spans 14 residues. The CDR3 protein is CASSSGTGNGELFF. CDR3 in DNA: TGTGCCAGCAGTTCCGGGACAGGGAACGGGGAGCTGTTTTTT.